This T cell receptor (beta chain) was recovered during a study of molecular identifiers for immune sequencing clone quantification. Study-level findings and limits: Jurkat TCR RNA spiked in from one cell reportedly remained identifiable amid approximately 970,000 naive cells.

Each CDR3 protein is one row after TCRdb ran MiXCR on the PCR reads. Of around 470,000 distinct CDR3 sequences listed, 25% were seen once; the top ten hold about 0.75%. The authors sorted naive CD8 T cells as CD8+CD4-CCR7+CD45RA+. Remarks on this clonotype: Its cognate antigen is unknown.

Germline assignment: CDR1 ENHRY and CDR2 SYGVKD. The CDR3 loop spans 14 amino acids. Unmatched junction bases numbered 4, after V lost 3 bases and J lost 3 bases. This clonotype was obtained from a human donor in good health. Some libraries in this study had Jurkat cell RNA spiked in. The specimen was naive CD8+ T cells from blood, with Jurkat cell RNA spiked in. Documented subset: FACS-sorted CD8+CD4-CCR7+CD45RA+ naive T cells. This chain joins TRBV10-3 and TRBJ1-2; 7 bases are shared with TRBD1. CDR3 loop: CAISEPGQHYGYTF. The DNA for the CDR3 is TGTGCCATCAGTGAACCGGGACAGCACTATGGCTACACCTTC.